The subject of this entry is one T cell receptor (beta chain). With 5 bases removed from V and 0 bases from J, the gap between germline ends came to 14 bases. Germline V gene data show CDR1 as KGHSH and CDR2 as LQKENI. The CDR3 sequence is 15 residues long. These data are taken from a study of blood T cells in healthy people across ages. Alongside a J-beta primer mix, a sample-barcoded 5' primer served in a second PCR lasting about 6 to 11 cycles. Each CDR3 protein is one row after TCRdb ran MiXCR on the 5' RACE reads. The table has around 800,000 distinct CDR3 sequences, about 53% seen once; the top ten hold 40% to 50%.

Sequenced sample: blood. The TCR sequence derives from a man at least 80 years old in good health. The chain has TRBV18 and TRBJ2-7; D not resolved. The CDR3 here is CASSFMADISYEQYF. CDR3 coding DNA: TGTGCCAGCTCATTTATGGCCGACATCTCCTACGAGCAGTACTTC.